This T cell receptor beta chain comes out of a study of T cells in Graves' hyperthyroidism and ophthalmopathy. Study-wide context: Peripheral blood draws took place at initial diagnosis, ahead of any treatment.

CDR1 and CDR2 from the germline V gene are LNHNV and YYDKDF (reference sequence). This CDR3 is 15 amino acids long. Trimming removed 4 bases at V and 5 bases at J, with 14 bases between. Pregnant or lactating patients were excluded, as were those with uncontrolled infection or other autoimmune disease. Diagnoses were made from clinical symptoms, serum measures (thyroxine and TRAb), thyroid ultrasound and orbital computed tomography. It was at first hyperthyroidism diagnosis, before any ophthalmopathy symptoms, that the blood sample was taken. It was RNA transcripts that yielded the amplified TCR beta CDR3 regions. The TCR CDR3 first-round RT-PCR relied on the HTBI primer set. Using its own MiXCR run on the multiplex PCR reads, TCRdb lists one record per CDR3 protein. The table has 280,000 or so distinct CDR3 sequences, roughly 15% seen once. This clonotype has a handful of counts.

The sequence was obtained from a woman aged 50 to 60 with Graves' hyperthyroidism that later progressed to Graves' ophthalmopathy. The chain uses TRBV15 and TRBJ1-4; the D gene is possibly TRBD1 (5 bases). Sample: blood. CDR3 DNA sequence: TGTGCCACCAGCAAAACCGGGACTAAGAATGAAAAACTGTTTTTT. It specifies CATSKTGTKNEKLFF.